This is a list of T cell receptor beta chains from one sample in a study of shared clonotypes between healthy human individuals. Measured with immunoSEQ multiplex PCR; TCRdb has only the in-frame clones, and not every one. This table holds roughly 330,000 clones, less than 85% found once. The sample was memory CD4+ T cells sorted from blood. These receptors came from a man aged 25-45 years in good health. CDR3s include the opening cysteine and the closing phenylalanine or tryptophan. A D gene is named only where the DNA matches it firmly. Clone size is given for some rows only: seen once, a few or many times, or a class if the clone is expanded.

J: TRBJ2-3
V: TRBV9
size: NA
D: NA
CDR3: CASSVDVVPDTQYF
DNA: TGTGCCAGCAGCGTAGACGTGGTTCCGGATACGCAGTATTTT

J: TRBJ2-1
V: TRBV5-1
size: NA
D: NA
CDR3: CASSFRWTDNNEQFF
DNA: TGCGCCAGCAGCTTCCGTTGGACGGATAACAATGAGCAGTTCTTC

J: TRBJ1-5
V: TRBV7-2
size: NA
D: NA
CDR3: CASSRERSGNQPQHF
DNA: TGTGCCAGCAGCCGCGAAAGGTCCGGCAATCAGCCCCAGCATTTT

J: TRBJ1-5
V: TRBV28
size: once
D: TRBD1
CDR3: CASSYGTGDTWPQHF
DNA: TGTGCCAGCAGTTATGGGACAGGGGACACCTGGCCCCAGCATTTT

J: TRBJ1-1
V: TRBV18
size: NA
D: TRBD1
CDR3: CASRGQDGMNTEAFF
DNA: TGTGCCAGCCGGGGACAGGACGGAATGAACACTGAAGCTTTCTTT

J: TRBJ1-5
V: TRBV10-1
size: NA
D: NA
CDR3: CASSVTGQPQHF
DNA: TGCGCCAGCAGTGTTACGGGTCAGCCCCAGCATTTT

J: TRBJ2-1
V: TRBV6-6
size: NA
D: TRBD1
CDR3: CASSAQGAAYNEQFF
DNA: TGTGCCAGCAGTGCTCAGGGGGCGGCGTACAATGAGCAGTTCTTC

J: TRBJ1-5
V: TRBV6-5
size: once
D: TRBD1
CDR3: CASSLSGTATEPQHF
DNA: TGTGCCAGCAGTTTATCCGGGACAGCAACTGAGCCCCAGCATTTT

J: TRBJ2-2
V: TRBV7-2
size: NA
D: NA
CDR3: CASSPHPAGELFF
DNA: TGTGCCAGCAGCCCCCACCCGGCCGGGGAGCTGTTTTTT

J: TRBJ2-7
V: TRBV7-8
size: NA
D: TRBD2
CDR3: CASSWGLAGGGYEQYF
DNA: TGTGCCAGCAGCTGGGGACTAGCGGGAGGGGGATACGAGCAGTACTTC

J: TRBJ2-3
V: TRBV2
size: few
D: NA
CDR3: CASSRNRDSTDTQYF
DNA: TGTGCCAGCAGTAGAAACAGGGACAGCACAGATACGCAGTATTTT

J: TRBJ2-1
V: TRBV5-1
size: many
D: TRBD2
CDR3: CASSSPGGTGSTSGRAHEQFF
DNA: TGCGCCAGCAGCTCCCCCGGCGGGACAGGATCGACTAGCGGGAGGGCCCATGAGCAGTTCTTC

J: TRBJ2-3
V: TRBV6-1
size: NA
D: NA
CDR3: CASSEVLADTQYF
DNA: TGTGCCAGCAGTGAAGTACTGGCGGATACGCAGTATTTT

J: TRBJ2-1
V: TRBV2
size: NA
D: NA
CDR3: CASKTGEGPYNEQFF
DNA: TGTGCCAGCAAGACAGGGGAGGGACCCTACAATGAGCAGTTCTTC

J: TRBJ1-1
V: TRBV11-2
size: NA
D: NA
CDR3: CASSLDGWLGEAFF
DNA: TGTGCCAGCAGCTTAGACGGGTGGTTGGGTGAAGCTTTCTTT

J: TRBJ2-3
V: TRBV5-4
size: NA
D: NA
CDR3: CASSLAPDTQYF
DNA: TGTGCCAGCAGCTTGGCCCCTGATACGCAGTATTTT

J: TRBJ1-2
V: TRBV7-8
size: once
D: TRBD1
CDR3: CASSPKTGGPNYGYTF
DNA: TGTGCCAGCAGCCCTAAAACAGGGGGCCCAAACTATGGCTACACCTTC

J: TRBJ2-5
V: TRBV2
size: few
D: TRBD2
CDR3: CASRVKLAGVDQYF
DNA: TGTGCCAGCAGGGTTAAACTAGCGGGAGTTGACCAGTACTTC

J: TRBJ2-7
V: TRBV5-5
size: NA
D: TRBD2
CDR3: CASSLVGGGSYEQYF
DNA: TGTGCCAGCAGCTTGGTTGGCGGGGGCTCCTACGAGCAGTACTTC

J: TRBJ1-5
V: TRBV14
size: few
D: TRBD1
CDR3: CASSPTGDQPQHF
DNA: TGTGCCAGCAGCCCGACAGGGGATCAGCCCCAGCATTTT

J: TRBJ1-5
V: TRBV28
size: once
D: TRBD1
CDR3: CATRQGAGQPQHF
DNA: TGTGCCACCAGACAGGGTGCGGGTCAGCCCCAGCATTTT

J: TRBJ2-1
V: TRBV2
size: NA
D: TRBD1
CDR3: CASTTGGYNEQFF
DNA: TGTGCCAGCACAACAGGGGGCTACAATGAGCAGTTCTTC

J: TRBJ1-5
V: TRBV4-3
size: NA
D: NA
CDR3: CASSQDSHQPQHF
DNA: TGCGCCAGCAGCCAAGACAGCCATCAGCCCCAGCATTTT

J: TRBJ1-4
V: TRBV4-3
size: few
D: TRBD1
CDR3: CASSQLPGQGQKLFF
DNA: TGCGCCAGCAGCCAACTACCAGGACAGGGGCAAAAACTGTTTTTT

J: TRBJ1-1
V: TRBV2
size: many
D: NA
CDR3: CASSTNRVHEAFF
DNA: TGTGCCAGCAGTACCAACCGTGTTCATGAAGCTTTCTTT

J: TRBJ1-2
V: TRBV5-5
size: few
D: TRBD1
CDR3: CASSLRDSFPGYGYTF
DNA: TGTGCCAGCAGCTTGAGGGACAGTTTTCCTGGCTATGGCTACACCTTC

J: TRBJ2-1
V: TRBV7-8
size: NA
D: NA
CDR3: CASSLRSGIRNEQFF
DNA: TGTGCCAGCAGCTTACGGTCGGGCATCCGCAATGAGCAGTTCTTC

J: TRBJ2-5
V: TRBV7-2
size: NA
D: NA
CDR3: CASSPRIQETQYF
DNA: TGTGCCAGCAGCCCCCGGATCCAAGAGACCCAGTACTTC

J: TRBJ2-1
V: TRBV29-1
size: NA
D: NA
CDR3: CSVAGQQLNEQFF
DNA: TGCAGCGTTGCTGGACAGCAGCTCAATGAGCAGTTCTTC

J: TRBJ2-7
V: TRBV25-1
size: once
D: NA
CDR3: CASRFGSYEQYF
DNA: TGTGCCAGCAGGTTCGGATCCTACGAGCAGTACTTC

J: TRBJ2-2
V: TRBV28
size: NA
D: NA
CDR3: CASRNRGGTGELFF
DNA: TGTGCCAGCAGGAACAGGGGAGGGACCGGGGAGCTGTTTTTT

J: TRBJ2-2
V: TRBV7-2
size: NA
D: NA
CDR3: CASSQNGAGTGELFF
DNA: TGTGCCAGCAGCCAAAACGGAGCAGGCACCGGGGAGCTGTTTTTT

J: TRBJ1-2
V: TRBV28
size: few
D: NA
CDR3: CATGVHYTF
DNA: TGTGCCACAGGAGTTCACTACACCTTC

J: TRBJ2-1
V: TRBV7-9
size: NA
D: NA
CDR3: CASSLVVHEQFF
DNA: TGTGCCAGCAGCTTAGTAGTTCATGAGCAGTTCTTC

J: TRBJ2-2
V: TRBV28
size: NA
D: NA
CDR3: CASSGPGANTGELFF
DNA: TGTGCCAGCAGCGGGCCGGGTGCGAACACCGGGGAGCTGTTTTTT

J: TRBJ2-7
V: TRBV25-1
size: once
D: TRBD2
CDR3: CASSEPERGYEQYF
DNA: TGTGCCAGCAGTGAACCCGAGCGGGGGTACGAGCAGTACTTC

J: TRBJ1-5
V: TRBV19
size: NA
D: NA
CDR3: CASQGTLGTSNQPQHF
DNA: TGTGCCAGCCAGGGGACCCTCGGCACTAGCAATCAGCCCCAGCATTTT

J: TRBJ2-3
V: TRBV19
size: many
D: TRBD2
CDR3: CASSMGGRSRTDTQYF
DNA: TGTGCCAGTAGTATGGGCGGGAGGTCCCGGACAGATACGCAGTATTTT

J: TRBJ1-5
V: TRBV18
size: NA
D: NA
CDR3: CASSTGQKLQPQHF
DNA: TGTGCCAGCTCAACTGGACAGAAGCTACAGCCCCAGCATTTT

J: TRBJ2-1
V: TRBV7-7
size: NA
D: NA
CDR3: CASSLPYEQFF
DNA: TGTGCCAGCAGCTTACCGTATGAGCAGTTCTTC

J: TRBJ2-7
V: TRBV5-4
size: NA
D: NA
CDR3: CASSSTRNYEQYF
DNA: TGTGCCAGCAGCTCTACTAGGAACTACGAGCAGTACTTC

J: TRBJ2-7
V: TRBV7-2
size: NA
D: NA
CDR3: CASTTMGGTYSYEQYF
DNA: TGTGCCAGCACCACCATGGGAGGGACATACTCCTACGAGCAGTACTTC

J: TRBJ2-3
V: TRBV5-4
size: NA
D: TRBD1
CDR3: CASSHDEGAPYGTQYF
DNA: TGTGCCAGCAGCCACGATGAGGGGGCTCCTTATGGTACGCAGTATTTT

J: TRBJ2-2
V: TRBV5-4
size: NA
D: NA
CDR3: CASSLVPSGELFF
DNA: TGTGCCAGCAGCTTGGTCCCCTCCGGGGAGCTGTTTTTT